A single T cell receptor (beta chain) is shown here with its context. Its target is not known. CD45RO-negative cells were positively selected for CCR7, leaving out terminally differentiated effector memory CD45RA+ cells. Sequenced by immunoSEQ multiplex PCR; TCRdb stores in-frame clones only, minus some. This table has about 1,800,000 clones, about 95% appearing once. The data were obtained in a study of shared clonotypes between healthy human individuals. Study-level background: Each donor had three CD4 naive, three CD4 memory, two CD8 naive and one CD8 memory plate.

The V end was cut by 2 bases, the J end by 5 bases, with 12 bases between. CDR3 size: 14 residues. Germline V CDR1 and CDR2: SNHLY, FYNNEI. The study's findings and limits: Compared with clonotypes that all four donors shared, non-shared clonotypes had lower generation probabilities.

This chain uses TRBV2 with TRBJ2-5; tentative D call: TRBD2 (5 bases). The receptor was derived from a man aged 18-30 years in good health. Sequenced material: naive CD8+ T cells sorted from blood. CDR3 sequence: CASSEQASWETQYF. The CDR3 DNA sequence: TGTGCCAGCAGTGAACAGGCTAGCTGGGAGACCCAGTACTTC.